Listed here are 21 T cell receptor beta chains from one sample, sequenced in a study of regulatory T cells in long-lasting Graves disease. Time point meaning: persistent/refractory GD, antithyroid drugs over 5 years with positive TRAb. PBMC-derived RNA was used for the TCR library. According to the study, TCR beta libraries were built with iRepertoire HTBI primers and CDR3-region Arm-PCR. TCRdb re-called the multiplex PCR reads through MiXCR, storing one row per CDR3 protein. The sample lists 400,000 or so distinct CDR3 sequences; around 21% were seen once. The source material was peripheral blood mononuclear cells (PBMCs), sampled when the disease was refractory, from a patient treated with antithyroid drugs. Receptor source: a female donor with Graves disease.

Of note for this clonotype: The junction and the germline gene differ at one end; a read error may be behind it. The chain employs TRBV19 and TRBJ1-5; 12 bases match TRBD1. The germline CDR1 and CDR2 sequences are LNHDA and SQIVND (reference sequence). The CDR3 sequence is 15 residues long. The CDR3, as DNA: TGTGCCAGCCAACCCGGGACAGGGGGCAACCAGCCCCAGCATTTT. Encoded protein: CASQPGTGGNQPQHF.

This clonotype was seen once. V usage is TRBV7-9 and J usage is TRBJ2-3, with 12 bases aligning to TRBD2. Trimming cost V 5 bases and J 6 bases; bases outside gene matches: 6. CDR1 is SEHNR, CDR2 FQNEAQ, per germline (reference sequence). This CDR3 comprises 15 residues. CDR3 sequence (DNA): TGTGCCAGCAGCCAGACTAGCGGGAGTAGGGATACGCAGTATTTT. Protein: CASSQTSGSRDTQYF.

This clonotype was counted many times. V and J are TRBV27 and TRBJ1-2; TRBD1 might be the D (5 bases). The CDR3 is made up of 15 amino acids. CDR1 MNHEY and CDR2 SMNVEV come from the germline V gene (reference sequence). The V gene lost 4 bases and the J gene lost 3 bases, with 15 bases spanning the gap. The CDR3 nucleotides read TGTGCCAGCAGTTCGGGGCCACACCGCGACTATGGCTACACCTTC. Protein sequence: CASSSGPHRDYGYTF.

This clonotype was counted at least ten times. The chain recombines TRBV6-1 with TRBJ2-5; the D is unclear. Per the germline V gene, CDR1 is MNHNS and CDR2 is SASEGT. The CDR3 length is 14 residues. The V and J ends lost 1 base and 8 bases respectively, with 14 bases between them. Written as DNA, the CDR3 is TGTGCCAGCAGTGAAGACCGATACCTTGGAACCCAGTACTTC. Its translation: CASSEDRYLGTQYF.

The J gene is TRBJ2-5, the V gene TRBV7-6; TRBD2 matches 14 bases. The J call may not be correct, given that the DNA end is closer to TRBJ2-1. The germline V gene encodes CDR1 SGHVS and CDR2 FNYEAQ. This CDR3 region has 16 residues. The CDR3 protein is CASSASGLAGGDGQFF. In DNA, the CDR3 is TGTGCCAGCAGCGCCTCCGGACTAGCGGGAGGAGACGGGCAGTTCTTC.

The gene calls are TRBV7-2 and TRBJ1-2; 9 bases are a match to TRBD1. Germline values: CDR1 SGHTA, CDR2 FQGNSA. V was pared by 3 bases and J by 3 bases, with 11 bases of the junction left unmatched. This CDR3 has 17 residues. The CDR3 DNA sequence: TGTGCCAGCAGCTTTATGGCCGGGACAGGGTTTGACTATGGCTACACCTTC. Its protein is CASSFMAGTGFDYGYTF.

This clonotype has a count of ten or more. CDR3 amino acids: CATRPGTQETQYF. The CDR3 DNA reads TGTGCCACCCGGCCCGGGACGCAAGAGACCCAGTACTTC. V and J are TRBV27 and TRBJ2-5, with D perhaps matching TRBD1 or TRBD2 (5 bases each). V dropped 10 bases and J dropped 2 bases, with 14 bases sitting between them. The CDR3 loop spans 13 amino acids. CDR1 and CDR2 (germline): MNHEY, SMNVEV (reference sequence).

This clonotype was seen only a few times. CDR3 residues: CASSWGLAGGVPYEQYF. CDR3 coding DNA: TGTGCCAGCAGCTGGGGACTAGCGGGAGGGGTGCCCTACGAGCAGTACTTC. The genes are TRBV7-2 and TRBJ2-7, with 16 positions matching TRBD2. With V trimmed by 4 bases and J by 2 bases, 5 bases remained unmatched. CDR3 length equals 17 residues. In germline, CDR1 is SGHTA, CDR2 FQGNSA. Complete variable domain (other parts from reference TRBV7-2 and TRBJ2-7): GAGVSQSPSNKVTEKGKDVELRCDPISGHTALYWYRQSLGQGLEFLIYFQGNSAPDKSGLPSDRFSAERTGGSVSTLTIQRTQQEDSAVYLCASSWGLAGGVPYEQYFGPGTRLTVT.

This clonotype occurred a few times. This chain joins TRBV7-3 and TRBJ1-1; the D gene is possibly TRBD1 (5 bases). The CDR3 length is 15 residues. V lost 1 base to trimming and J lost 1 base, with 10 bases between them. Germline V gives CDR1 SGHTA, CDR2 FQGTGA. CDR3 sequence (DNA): TGTGCCAGCAGCTTAAGTCCAGGGCAGAACACTGAAGCTTTCTTT. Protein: CASSLSPGQNTEAFF. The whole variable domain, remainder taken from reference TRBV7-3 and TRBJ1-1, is GAGVSQTPSNKVTEKGKYVELRCDPISGHTALYWYRQSLGQGPEFLIYFQGTGAADDSGLPNDRFFAVRPEGSVSTLKIQRTERGDSAVYLCASSLSPGQNTEAFFGQGTRLTVV.

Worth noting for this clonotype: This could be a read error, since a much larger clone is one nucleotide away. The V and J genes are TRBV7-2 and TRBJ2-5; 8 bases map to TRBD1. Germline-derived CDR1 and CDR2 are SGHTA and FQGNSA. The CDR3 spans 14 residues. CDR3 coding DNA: TGTGTCAGCAGCTGGACAGGGACTCAAGAGACCCAGTACTTC. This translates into CVSSWTGTQETQYF.

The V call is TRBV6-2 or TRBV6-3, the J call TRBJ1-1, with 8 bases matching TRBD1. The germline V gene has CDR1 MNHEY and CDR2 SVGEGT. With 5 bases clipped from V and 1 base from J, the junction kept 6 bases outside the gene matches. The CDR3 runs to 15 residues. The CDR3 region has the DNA TGTGCCAGCAGTCACCCGACAGGGGCGAACACTGAAGCTTTCTTT. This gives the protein CASSHPTGANTEAFF.

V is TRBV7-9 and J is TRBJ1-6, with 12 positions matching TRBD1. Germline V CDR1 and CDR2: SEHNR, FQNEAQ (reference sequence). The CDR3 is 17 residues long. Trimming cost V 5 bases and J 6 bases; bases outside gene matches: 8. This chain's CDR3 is CASSHGGQGATNSPLHF. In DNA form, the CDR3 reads TGTGCCAGCAGCCACGGGGGACAGGGGGCGACTAATTCACCCCTCCACTTT. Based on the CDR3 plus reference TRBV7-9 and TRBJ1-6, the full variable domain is DTGVSQNPRHKITKRGQNVTFRCDPISEHNRLYWYRQTLGQGPEFLTYFQNEAQLEKSRLLSDRFSAERPKGSFSTLEIQRTEQGDSAMYLCASSHGGQGATNSPLHFGNGTRLTVT.

CDR3 protein: CASSQDLGPNTIYF. The CDR3 bases are TGCGCCAGCAGCCAAGACCTGGGCCCGAACACCATATATTTT. This chain uses TRBV4-1 with TRBJ1-3; D not certain. CDR3 length: 14 amino acids. Germline V CDR1 and CDR2: MGHRA, YSYEKL. The ends were cut back, 0 bases at V and 7 bases at J, with 10 bases in the middle.

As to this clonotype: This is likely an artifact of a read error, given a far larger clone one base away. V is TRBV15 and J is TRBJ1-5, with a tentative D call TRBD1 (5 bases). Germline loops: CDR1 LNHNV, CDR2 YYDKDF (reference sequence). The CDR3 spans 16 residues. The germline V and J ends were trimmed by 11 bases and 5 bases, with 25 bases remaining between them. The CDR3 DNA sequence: TGTGCCGGCAGTCAAGACAAGGGGAACTTGGATCAGCCCCAGCATTTT. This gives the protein CAGSQDKGNLDQPQHF.

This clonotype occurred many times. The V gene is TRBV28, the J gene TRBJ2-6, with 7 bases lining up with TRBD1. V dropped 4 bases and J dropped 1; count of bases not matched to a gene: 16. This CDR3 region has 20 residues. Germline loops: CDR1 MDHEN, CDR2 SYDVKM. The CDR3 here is CASSWGHGTDRLSGANVLTF. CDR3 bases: TGTGCCAGCAGTTGGGGGCATGGGACAGACCGACTTTCTGGGGCCAACGTCCTGACTTTC.

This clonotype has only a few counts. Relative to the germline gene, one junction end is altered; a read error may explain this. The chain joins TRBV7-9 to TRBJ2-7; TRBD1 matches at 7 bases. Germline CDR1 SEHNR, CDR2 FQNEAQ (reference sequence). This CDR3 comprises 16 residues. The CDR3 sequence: CASNLVLGTVSYEQYF. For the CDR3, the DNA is TGTGCCAGCAACTTAGTGCTGGGGACAGTGAGCTACGAGCAGTACTTC.

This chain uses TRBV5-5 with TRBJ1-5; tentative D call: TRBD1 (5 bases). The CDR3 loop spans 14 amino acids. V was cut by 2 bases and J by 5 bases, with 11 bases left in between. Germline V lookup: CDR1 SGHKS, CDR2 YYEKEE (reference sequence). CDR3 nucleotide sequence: TGTGCCAGCAGCTTATGGGACGGAGATCAGCCCCAGCATTTT. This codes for CASSLWDGDQPQHF.

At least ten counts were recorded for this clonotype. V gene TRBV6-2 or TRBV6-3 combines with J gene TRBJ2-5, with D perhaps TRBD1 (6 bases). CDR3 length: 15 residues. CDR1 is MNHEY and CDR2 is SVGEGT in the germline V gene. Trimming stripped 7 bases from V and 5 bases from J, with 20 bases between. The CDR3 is CASTPEWGLEETQYF. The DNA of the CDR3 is TGTGCCAGCACCCCCGAATGGGGGCTTGAGGAGACCCAGTACTTC.

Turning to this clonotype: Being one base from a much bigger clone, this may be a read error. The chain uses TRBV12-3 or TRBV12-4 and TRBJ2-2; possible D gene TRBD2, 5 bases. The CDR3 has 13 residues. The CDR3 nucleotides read TGTGCCAGCAGGAACAGCCCCACCGGGGAGCCGTTTTTT. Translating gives CASRNSPTGEPFF.

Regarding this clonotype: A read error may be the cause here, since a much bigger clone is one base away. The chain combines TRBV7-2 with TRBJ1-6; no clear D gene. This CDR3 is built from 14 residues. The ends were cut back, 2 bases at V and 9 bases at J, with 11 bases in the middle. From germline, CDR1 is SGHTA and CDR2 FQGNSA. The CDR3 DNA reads TGTGCCAGCAGCTTACTCCAGGTGGGTTCACCCCTCCACTTT. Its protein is CASSLLQVGSPLHF.

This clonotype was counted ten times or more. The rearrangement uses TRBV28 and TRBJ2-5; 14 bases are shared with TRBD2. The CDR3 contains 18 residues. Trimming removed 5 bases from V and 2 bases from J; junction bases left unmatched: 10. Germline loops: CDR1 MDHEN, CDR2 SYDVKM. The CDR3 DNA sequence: TGTGCCAGCAGTCTACCGGGACTAGCGGGAGCGCCACAAGAGACCCAGTACTTC. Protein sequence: CASSLPGLAGAPQETQYF.